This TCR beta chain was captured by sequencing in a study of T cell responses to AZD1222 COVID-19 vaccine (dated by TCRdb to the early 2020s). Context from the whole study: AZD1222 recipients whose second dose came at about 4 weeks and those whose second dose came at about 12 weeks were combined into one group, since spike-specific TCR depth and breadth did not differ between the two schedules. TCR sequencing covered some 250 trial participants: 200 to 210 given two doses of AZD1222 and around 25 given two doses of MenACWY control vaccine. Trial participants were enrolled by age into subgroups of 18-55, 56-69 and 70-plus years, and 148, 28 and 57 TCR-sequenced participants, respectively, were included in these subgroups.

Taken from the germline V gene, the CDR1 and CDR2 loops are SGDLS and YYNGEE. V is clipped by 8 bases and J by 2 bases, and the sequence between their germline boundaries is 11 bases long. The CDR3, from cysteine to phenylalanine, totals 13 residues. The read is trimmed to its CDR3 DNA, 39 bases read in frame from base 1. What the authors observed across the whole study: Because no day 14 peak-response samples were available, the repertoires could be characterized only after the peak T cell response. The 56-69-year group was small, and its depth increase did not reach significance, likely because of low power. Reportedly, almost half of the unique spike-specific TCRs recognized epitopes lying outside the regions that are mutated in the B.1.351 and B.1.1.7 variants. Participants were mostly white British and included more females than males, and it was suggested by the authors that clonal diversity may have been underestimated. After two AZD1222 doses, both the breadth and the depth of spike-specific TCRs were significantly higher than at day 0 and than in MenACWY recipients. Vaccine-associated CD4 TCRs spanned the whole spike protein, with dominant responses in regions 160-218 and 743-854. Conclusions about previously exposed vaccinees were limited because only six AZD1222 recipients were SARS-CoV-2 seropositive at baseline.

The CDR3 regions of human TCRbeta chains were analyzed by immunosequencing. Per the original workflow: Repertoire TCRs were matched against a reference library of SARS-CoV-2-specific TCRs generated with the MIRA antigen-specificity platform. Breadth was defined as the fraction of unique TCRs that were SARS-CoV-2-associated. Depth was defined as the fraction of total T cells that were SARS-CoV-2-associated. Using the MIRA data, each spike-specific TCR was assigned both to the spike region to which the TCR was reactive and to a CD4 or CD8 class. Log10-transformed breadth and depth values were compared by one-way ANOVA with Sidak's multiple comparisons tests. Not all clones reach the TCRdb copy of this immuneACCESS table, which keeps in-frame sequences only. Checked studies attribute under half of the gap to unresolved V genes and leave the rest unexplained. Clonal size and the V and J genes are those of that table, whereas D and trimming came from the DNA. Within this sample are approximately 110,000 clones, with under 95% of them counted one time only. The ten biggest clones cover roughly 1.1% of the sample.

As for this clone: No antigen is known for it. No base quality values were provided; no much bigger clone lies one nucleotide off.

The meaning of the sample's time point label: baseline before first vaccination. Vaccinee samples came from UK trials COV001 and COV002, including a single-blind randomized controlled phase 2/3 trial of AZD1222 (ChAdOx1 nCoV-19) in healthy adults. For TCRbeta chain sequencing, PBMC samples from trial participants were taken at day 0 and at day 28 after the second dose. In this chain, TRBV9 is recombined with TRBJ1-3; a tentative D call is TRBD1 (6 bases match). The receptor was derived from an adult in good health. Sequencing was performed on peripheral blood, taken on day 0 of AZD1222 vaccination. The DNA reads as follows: TGTGCCAGTCAGGGGCGGACTGGAAACACCATATATTTT. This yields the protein CASQGRTGNTIYF.